Listed here are 4 T cell receptor beta chains from one sample, sequenced in a study of blood T cell repertoires in COVID-19. Produced via immunoSEQ multiplex PCR; TCRdb's table is partial and in-frame only. The table has roughly 86,000 clones, approximately 86% seen once. Sequencing was carried out using peripheral blood. The receptors derive from a man aged 50 to 60 with active or convalescent COVID-19.

The chain joins TRBV10-1 to TRBJ2-1, with 10 bases identical to TRBD1. The CDR3 is 13 residues long. Trimming cost V 5 bases and J 9 bases; bases outside gene matches: 4. Per the germline V gene, CDR1 is WNHNN and CDR2 is SYGVQD (reference sequence). The CDR3 coding sequence is TGCGCCAGCAGTTGGGGACAGGGGCGTGAGCAGTTCTTC. Protein: CASSWGQGREQFF.

The chain couples TRBV7-2 to TRBJ2-3; 9 bases align to TRBD2. This CDR3 is built from 16 residues. The germline V gene has CDR1 SGHTA and CDR2 FQGNSA. The V segment lost 5 bases and the J segment 0 bases; nucleotides outside the gene matches: 6. CDR3 sequence (DNA): TGTGCCAGCAGCGGAGGGACTAGCCCTAGCACAGATACGCAGTATTTT. This encodes CASSGGTSPSTDTQYF.

The V and J genes are TRBV28 and TRBJ1-1; 7 bases align to TRBD1. CDR3 length: 13 residues. The V and J ends lost 5 bases and 6 bases, in that order; junction bases with no gene match: 6. Per the germline V gene, CDR1 is MDHEN and CDR2 is SYDVKM. The CDR3 nucleotides read TGTGCCAGCAGTATTCAGGGGGTCGCTGAAGCTTTCTTT. Translated, it gives CASSIQGVAEAFF.

This chain connects TRBV11-2 to TRBJ1-3, with TRBD1 identical over 7 bases. The V and J ends lost 0 bases and 1 base, in that order; junction bases with no gene match: 0. The CDR3 runs to 15 residues. Germline CDR1 reads SGHAT; CDR2 reads FQNNGV. The CDR3 spells CASSLEQGSGNTIYF. CDR3 bases: TGTGCCAGCAGCTTAGAACAGGGGTCTGGAAACACCATATATTTT. Using reference TRBV11-2 and TRBJ1-3 for the parts outside the CDR3, the full variable domain is EAGVAQSPRYKIIEKRQSVAFWCNPISGHATLYWYQQILGQGPKLLIQFQNNGVVDDSQLPKDRFSAERLKGVDSTLKIQPAKLEDSAVYLCASSLEQGSGNTIYFGEGSWLTVV.